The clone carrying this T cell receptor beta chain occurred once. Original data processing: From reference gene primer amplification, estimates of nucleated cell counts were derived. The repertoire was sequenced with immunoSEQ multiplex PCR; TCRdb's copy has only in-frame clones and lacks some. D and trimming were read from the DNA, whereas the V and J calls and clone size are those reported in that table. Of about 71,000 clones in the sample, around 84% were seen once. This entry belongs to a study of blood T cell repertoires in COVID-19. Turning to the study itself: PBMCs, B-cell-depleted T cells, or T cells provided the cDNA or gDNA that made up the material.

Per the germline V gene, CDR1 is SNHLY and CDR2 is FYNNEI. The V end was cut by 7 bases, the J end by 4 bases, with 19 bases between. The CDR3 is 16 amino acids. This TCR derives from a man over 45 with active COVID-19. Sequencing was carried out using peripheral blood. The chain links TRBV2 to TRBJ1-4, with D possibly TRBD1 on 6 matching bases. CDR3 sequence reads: CASTGPGHKINEKLFF. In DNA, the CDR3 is TGTGCCAGCACTGGACCGGGACACAAGATTAATGAAAAACTGTTTTTT.